These T cell receptor beta chains were read from a single sample in a study of CD4 T cells in relation to SARS-CoV-2 and coronaviruses. The assay was immunoSEQ multiplex PCR, and TCRdb's table has in-frame clones only and misses some. The sample lists 35,000 to 50,000 clones, about four fifths occurring once. For these receptors, no antigen is known. Sequencing was performed on naive CD4+ T cells from PBMCs, cultured in vitro. The receptors derive from an adult with COVID-19. The CDR3 runs from the conserved cysteine through the conserved F or W. A D gene is named only where the DNA matches it firmly. Clone size is stated in some rows and not others, as once, few, many or a class when expanded.

DNA: TGTGCCATCAGTGCCTCGACAGGGGGCGACGAGCAGTTCTTC
CDR3: CAISASTGGDEQFF
V: TRBV10-3
J: TRBJ2-1
size: -
D: TRBD1

DNA: TGTGCCAGCAGAAGGACTAGCGGGGCTTACAATGAGCAGTTCTTC
CDR3: CASRRTSGAYNEQFF
V: TRBV2
J: TRBJ2-1
size: -
D: TRBD2

DNA: TGTGCCAGCAGGGGGACTAGCGGACAAGAGACCCAGTACTTC
CDR3: CASRGTSGQETQYF
V: TRBV2
J: TRBJ2-5
size: once
D: TRBD2

DNA: TGCGCCAGCAGCCAAGATGCAGGTACCTACGAGCAGTACTTC
CDR3: CASSQDAGTYEQYF
V: TRBV4-1
J: TRBJ2-7
size: once
D: -

DNA: TGTGCCAGCTCCCCGGCCAGGGGGCTCTCCTACAATGAGCAGTTCTTC
CDR3: CASSPARGLSYNEQFF
V: TRBV9
J: TRBJ2-1
size: once
D: TRBD1

DNA: TGTGCCAGCAGAGGGACAGGGGATACGAAACAGCCCCAGCATTTT
CDR3: CASRGTGDTKQPQHF
V: TRBV7-2
J: TRBJ1-5
size: -
D: TRBD1

DNA: TGTGCCAGCAGTTCGACAGGGAATCAGCCCCAGCATTTT
CDR3: CASSSTGNQPQHF
V: TRBV6-5
J: TRBJ1-5
size: -
D: TRBD1

DNA: TGTGCCAGCAGCGTAACGGGATGGGGCACTGAAGCTTTCTTT
CDR3: CASSVTGWGTEAFF
V: TRBV9
J: TRBJ1-1
size: few
D: -

DNA: TGTGCCAGCAGTGAAGACTATTCCACGTACGAGCAGTACTTC
CDR3: CASSEDYSTYEQYF
V: TRBV2
J: TRBJ2-7
size: -
D: -

DNA: TGTGCCAGCAACCTACCTGGTACTAACTACGAGCAGTACTTC
CDR3: CASNLPGTNYEQYF
V: TRBV28
J: TRBJ2-7
size: -
D: -

DNA: TGTGCCAGCAGCTCCACAGGCAGCGAGCAGTACTTC
CDR3: CASSSTGSEQYF
V: TRBV7-2
J: TRBJ2-7
size: few
D: -

DNA: TGTGCGACCCGACTGAGAAATAGCAATCAGCCCCAGCATTTT
CDR3: CATRLRNSNQPQHF
V: TRBV27
J: TRBJ1-5
size: -
D: -

DNA: TGTGCCAGCAGTTCCGGACAGGGGGAGGCTCAGCCCCAGCATTTT
CDR3: CASSSGQGEAQPQHF
V: TRBV28
J: TRBJ1-5
size: few
D: TRBD1

DNA: TGTGCCAGCAGCTTGGATCAGGGGTCACGAAACATTCAGTACTTC
CDR3: CASSLDQGSRNIQYF
V: TRBV5-6
J: TRBJ2-4
size: -
D: -

DNA: TGTGCCTGGGGGATAAGCTCTAACTATGGCTACACCTTC
CDR3: CAWGISSNYGYTF
V: TRBV30
J: TRBJ1-2
size: -
D: -

DNA: TGTGCCAGCAGTTACGCGAGGACTAGCCCCAATCGCGAGCAGTACTTC
CDR3: CASSYARTSPNREQYF
V: TRBV6-2/TRBV6-3
J: TRBJ2-7
size: -
D: TRBD2

DNA: TGTGCCAGCAGTGTAGCGGGAGGCAATGAGCAGTTCTTC
CDR3: CASSVAGGNEQFF
V: TRBV6-1
J: TRBJ2-1
size: -
D: TRBD2

DNA: TGTGCCAGTAGTATGGGGTCGAGCGGGAGAGAGACCCAGTACTTC
CDR3: CASSMGSSGRETQYF
V: TRBV19
J: TRBJ2-5
size: -
D: TRBD2

DNA: TGTGCCAGCAGCTTAGCGCTGGGACAAAATGGCTACACCTTC
CDR3: CASSLALGQNGYTF
V: TRBV11-2
J: TRBJ1-2
size: -
D: -

DNA: TGTGCCAGCAGCTTAGGGGGGGCTAATGAAAAACTGTTTTTT
CDR3: CASSLGGANEKLFF
V: TRBV7-2
J: TRBJ1-4
size: -
D: -

DNA: TGCGCCAGCAGCCAAATACCCCGCCAATACGAGCAGTACTTC
CDR3: CASSQIPRQYEQYF
V: TRBV4-1
J: TRBJ2-7
size: -
D: -

DNA: TGTGCCACCAGCAGAGACGGGACAGATAATCAGCCCCAGCATTTT
CDR3: CATSRDGTDNQPQHF
V: TRBV15
J: TRBJ1-5
size: -
D: TRBD1

DNA: TGTGCCAGCAGCCCGACAGGGGAAGAGACCCAGTACTTC
CDR3: CASSPTGEETQYF
V: TRBV7-9
J: TRBJ2-5
size: -
D: TRBD1

DNA: TGTGCCAGCAGCCAGGGGGGCGGCTACACCTTC
CDR3: CASSQGGGYTF
V: TRBV3-1/TRBV3-2
J: TRBJ1-2
size: -
D: -

DNA: TGTGCCAGCAGCAAGGGGGGCCCATTCAGTTTAAGCTCTGGGGCCAACGTCCTGACTTTC
CDR3: CASSKGGPFSLSSGANVLTF
V: TRBV7-9
J: TRBJ2-6
size: -
D: -

DNA: TGTGCCAGCAGCCCAAGAGGGTCTAGGCCCTACAATGAGCAGTTCTTC
CDR3: CASSPRGSRPYNEQFF
V: TRBV11-3
J: TRBJ2-1
size: -
D: -

DNA: TGCAGCGTTGGTGTTTTAAGGGGTCGAGGAACATTACACTATGGCTACACCTTC
CDR3: CSVGVLRGRGTLHYGYTF
V: TRBV29-1
J: TRBJ1-2
size: -
D: -

DNA: TGTGCCAGCAGTGAAAACAGGGGTCATGAGACCCAGTACTTC
CDR3: CASSENRGHETQYF
V: TRBV6-1
J: TRBJ2-5
size: -
D: TRBD1

DNA: TGTGCCAGCAGTCCGCCCCCGGGACAGGGGTACCCCGCGTACGAGCAGTACTTC
CDR3: CASSPPPGQGYPAYEQYF
V: TRBV6-6
J: TRBJ2-7
size: -
D: TRBD1

DNA: TGTGCCAGTAGTATCGCCAGCACAGATACGCAGTATTTT
CDR3: CASSIASTDTQYF
V: TRBV19
J: TRBJ2-3
size: -
D: -